One and the same sample provided the 27 T cell receptor beta chains below, sequenced in a study of blood T cells in healthy people across ages. A J-beta primer mix and a sample-barcoded 5' primer were used in a second PCR of roughly 6 to 11 cycles. TCRdb passed the 5' RACE reads through MiXCR, listing each CDR3 protein once. Here the sample spans about 800,000 distinct CDR3 sequences, roughly 64% being singletons. The sequenced sample consisted of blood. The receptors were sampled from a man aged 30 to 39 in good health.

This clonotype was observed a handful of times. The V gene is TRBV20-1, the J gene TRBJ2-1; D gene unclear. V gave up 1 base and J gave up 0 bases, with 10 bases separating them. This CDR3 region has 15 residues. The V gene's germline CDR1 is DFQATT and CDR2 SNEGSKA (reference sequence). CDR3 bases: TGCAGTGCTAGAGCCTTAAGGCACTCCTACAATGAGCAGTTCTTC. Its translation is CSARALRHSYNEQFF.

This clonotype was detected a few times. V and J are TRBV12-3 or TRBV12-4 and TRBJ1-1; D may be TRBD1 (5 bases). V was pared by 3 bases and J by 8 bases, with 7 bases between. The CDR3 is 11 residues long. In DNA form, the CDR3 reads TGTGCCAGCAGTTTGAGGACAGAAGCTTTCTTT. It codes for CASSLRTEAFF.

This clonotype was observed a handful of times. The chain combines TRBV27 with TRBJ1-3; D not resolved. The V end was cut by 6 bases, the J end by 0 bases, with 6 bases between. The length of the CDR3 is 13 residues. From germline, CDR1 is MNHEY and CDR2 SMNVEV (reference sequence). The CDR3, as DNA: TGTGCCAGCAGCCCTTCCTCTGGAAACACCATATATTTT. Its protein product is CASSPSSGNTIYF.

This clonotype appeared a few times. V gene TRBV20-1 combines with J gene TRBJ2-7; TRBD1 matches 7 bases. The germline V gene encodes CDR1 DFQATT and CDR2 SNEGSKA (reference sequence). The CDR3 has 14 amino acids. The junction had 10 bases not matched to a gene; V was cut back by 3 bases and J by 5 bases. CDR3 loop: CSASPPGQYHEQYF. In DNA, the CDR3 is TGCAGTGCTAGTCCCCCGGGACAGTACCACGAGCAGTACTTC.

The chain employs TRBV5-1 and TRBJ2-6; D uncertain. V lost 4 bases, J lost 4 bases, and 12 bases lay in between. Germline loops: CDR1 SGHRS, CDR2 YFSETQ. The CDR3 is made up of 15 amino acids. This CDR3 is CASSPVGGGANVLTF. Here the CDR3 DNA reads TGCGCCAGCAGCCCGGTTGGTGGGGGGGCCAACGTCCTGACTTTC.

This chain joins TRBV28 and TRBJ1-4, with 7 bases matching TRBD1. V gave up 3 bases and J gave up 6 bases; unmatched junction bases: 10. This CDR3 region has 16 residues. Per the germline V gene, CDR1 is MDHEN and CDR2 is SYDVKM. The CDR3 here is CASSFAGEGAHEKLFF. For the CDR3, the DNA is TGTGCCAGCAGTTTTGCCGGCGAGGGGGCCCATGAAAAACTGTTTTTT.

This clonotype was observed once. The chain recombines TRBV5-1 with TRBJ1-2, with unresolved D. Germline V gene data show CDR1 as SGHRS and CDR2 as YFSETQ. The CDR3 extends over 17 amino acids. V lost 0 bases to trimming and J lost 0 bases, with 15 bases between them. The CDR3 reads CASSLVEGRMTNYGYTF. The CDR3 nucleotides are TGCGCCAGCAGCTTGGTCGAAGGACGGATGACTAACTATGGCTACACCTTC.

The chain recombines TRBV7-2 with TRBJ1-3; a possible D gene is TRBD1 (6 bases). This CDR3 contains 15 residues. Germline CDR1 SGHTA, CDR2 FQGNSA. Trimming stripped 1 base from V and 2 bases from J, with 9 bases between. CDR3 loop: CASSLDGGTGNTIYF. In DNA, the CDR3 is TGTGCCAGCAGCTTAGATGGGGGCACTGGAAACACCATATATTTT.

J is TRBJ2-3 and V is TRBV7-2; TRBD2 matches 13 bases. This CDR3 region has 20 residues. The junction had 17 bases not matched to a gene; V was cut back by 6 bases and J by 2 bases. Looked up from germline, CDR1 is SGHTA and CDR2 is FQGNSA. The CDR3 loop is CASSSARLAGGPSPTDTQYF. The CDR3 DNA is TGTGCCAGCAGTTCTGCCCGACTAGCGGGAGGCCCCTCACCCACAGATACGCAGTATTTT.

V and J are TRBV3-1 and TRBJ1-4; D not resolved. V was trimmed by 1 base and J by 8 bases, leaving 17 bases between them. The CDR3 totals 16 residues. From germline, CDR1 is LGHDT and CDR2 YNNKEL (reference sequence). CDR3 sequence reads: CASSQGRRIFWEKLFF. The CDR3 nucleotides read TGTGCCAGCAGCCAAGGCAGACGGATCTTTTGGGAAAAACTGTTTTTT.

This chain links TRBV4-1 with TRBJ2-7; tentatively, D is TRBD2 (6 bases). V was cut by 3 bases and J by 0 bases, with 15 bases left in between. The CDR3 runs to 16 residues. Germline CDR1 MGHRA, CDR2 YSYEKL. CDR3 protein: CASSHPSVGGSYEQYF. The DNA of the CDR3 is TGCGCCAGCAGCCACCCCTCTGTGGGGGGCTCCTACGAGCAGTACTTC.

This clonotype was found a few times. The V call is TRBV29-1, the J call TRBJ2-5; D possibly corresponds to TRBD1 (6 bases). Trimming left V 7 bases short and J 2 bases short, with 11 bases between. From germline, CDR1 is SQVTM and CDR2 ANQGSEA. The CDR3 is made up of 12 amino acids. The CDR3 spells CSALTGQETQYF. For the CDR3, the DNA is TGCAGCGCTTTGACAGGTCAAGAGACCCAGTACTTC.

This clonotype was counted between two and nine times. This chain links TRBV7-6 with TRBJ2-3, with no clear D. CDR3 length: 12 residues. Trimming took 8 bases from V and 4 from J, leaving 10 bases between them. Germline lookup yields CDR1 SGHVS and CDR2 FNYEAQ. The CDR3 DNA reads as TGTGCCAGCTCCCGGTGGGCAGATACGCAGTATTTT. Amino acid sequence: CASSRWADTQYF.

The chain recombines TRBV20-1 with TRBJ1-5, with 9 bases fitting TRBD1. Germline CDR1 DFQATT, CDR2 SNEGSKA (reference sequence). V shed 5 bases, J shed 5 bases, and the junction held 7 bases outside the gene matches. This CDR3 has 14 amino acids. The CDR3 sequence is CSAQRGTGHQPQHF. CDR3 DNA sequence: TGCAGTGCTCAGAGGGGGACAGGGCATCAGCCCCAGCATTTT.

This chain uses TRBV24-1 with TRBJ2-3; 9 bases align to TRBD1. Germline CDR1 is KGHDR and CDR2 is SFDVKD. This CDR3 has 15 residues. V was clipped by 10 bases and J by 8 bases; unmatched bases: 15. The CDR3 protein is CATRDRVVRGGTQYF. For the CDR3, the DNA is TGTGCCACTAGGGACAGGGTCGTTCGTGGGGGTACGCAGTATTTT.

The chain joins TRBV6-6 to TRBJ1-6; 7 bases line up with TRBD1. The CDR3 extends over 14 amino acids. CDR1 is MNHNY and CDR2 is SVGAGI in the germline V gene (reference sequence). The J segment lost 6 bases and the V segment lost 11 bases, leaving 10 bases of the junction unmatched. DNA of the CDR3: TGTGCCTCGTCTTCCGCAGGGGGTAATTCACCCCTCCACTTT. It yields the protein CASSSAGGNSPLHF.

The rearrangement links TRBV6-1 to TRBJ2-1; TRBD2 matches at 9 bases. V lost 0 bases to trimming and J lost 1 base; unmatched junction nucleotides: 13. The CDR3 is 20 residues long. Germline V gene data show CDR1 as MNHNS and CDR2 as SASEGT. The CDR3 sequence is CASSEAITGTSLVSYNEQFF. CDR3 nucleotide sequence: TGTGCCAGCAGTGAAGCTATAACCGGGACTAGCTTGGTATCCTACAATGAGCAGTTCTTC.

The rearrangement joins TRBV2 to TRBJ2-5, with D tentatively TRBD2 (7 bases). CDR3 length equals 14 residues. Looked up from germline, CDR1 is SNHLY and CDR2 is FYNNEI. Trimming removed 7 bases at V and 4 bases at J, with 16 bases between. CDR3 residues: CASMFGGPVETQYF. In DNA form, the CDR3 reads TGTGCCAGCATGTTCGGGGGGCCGGTAGAGACCCAGTACTTC.

The CDR3 DNA reads TGTGCCAGCAGTGTTATCGCGGACACCCACTATGGCTACACCTTC. Translating it yields CASSVIADTHYGYTF. The chain is built from TRBV27 and TRBJ1-2, with TRBD1 as a possible D gene (5 bases). The germline CDR1 and CDR2 sequences are MNHEY and SMNVEV (reference sequence). The length of the CDR3 is 15 residues. V was shortened by 5 bases and J by 3 bases, with 16 bases between the two germline ends.

The rearrangement joins TRBV6-1 to TRBJ2-7; D perhaps matches TRBD1 (5 bases). Germline loops: CDR1 MNHNS, CDR2 SASEGT. CDR3 size: 13 residues. V lost 10 bases and J 5 bases, leaving 18 bases between the germline ends. The CDR3 region has the DNA TGTGCCACCTCAACCAGGGAATCCAACGAGCAGTACTTC. Encoded protein: CATSTRESNEQYF.

This sequence joins TRBV20-1 and TRBJ2-5; 9 nucleotides line up with TRBD2. The V and J ends lost 3 bases and 11 bases, in that order; junction bases with no gene match: 22. The CDR3 extends over 17 amino acids. Germline V CDR1 and CDR2: DFQATT, SNEGSKA (reference sequence). In DNA form, the CDR3 reads TGCAGTGCTAGGTCTAACCTAGCGGGACGCGGGTACTATGAGCAGTACTTC. Amino acid sequence: CSARSNLAGRGYYEQYF.

In DNA, the CDR3 is TGTGCCAGCAGCCATCTCGGAGAGAACTATGGCTACACCTTC. Encoded protein: CASSHLGENYGYTF. The chain combines TRBV14 with TRBJ1-2; unclear D gene. Germline CDR1 SGHDN, CDR2 FVKESK. Trimming took 3 bases from V and 2 from J, leaving 10 bases between them. This CDR3 is 14 amino acids long.

This clonotype was observed a few times. This chain links TRBV29-1 with TRBJ2-1; D gene ambiguous. Germline V gene sequence: CDR1 SQVTM, CDR2 ANQGSEA. This CDR3 has 12 residues. V lost 0 bases and J 10 bases, leaving 10 bases between the germline ends. The CDR3 protein is CSVEERAREQFF. In nucleotides, the CDR3 is TGCAGCGTTGAAGAAAGGGCCAGAGAGCAGTTCTTC.

The chain carries TRBV5-1 and TRBJ2-2; D gene unclear. The V end was cut by 0 bases, the J end by 3 bases, with 6 bases between. In germline, CDR1 is SGHRS, CDR2 YFSETQ. The length of the CDR3 is 14 residues. The chain's CDR3 is CASSLAFDTGELFF. CDR3 nucleotides: TGCGCCAGCAGCTTGGCCTTTGACACCGGGGAGCTGTTTTTT.

This clonotype turned up a few times. CDR3 loop: CASSNRKRLGEQFF. The CDR3 DNA reads as TGTGCCAGCAGTAATCGAAAGAGGTTGGGTGAGCAGTTCTTC. This chain joins TRBV28 and TRBJ2-1, with D unclear. There are 14 residues in the CDR3. Trimming removed 5 bases at V and 9 bases at J, with 17 bases between. Germline V gene data show CDR1 as MDHEN and CDR2 as SYDVKM.

The V gene is TRBV20-1, the J gene TRBJ2-5, with D possibly being TRBD2 (5 bases). Germline values: CDR1 DFQATT, CDR2 SNEGSKA (reference sequence). Trimming stripped 7 bases from V and 5 bases from J, with 14 bases between. The CDR3 runs 12 residues. The CDR3 coding sequence is TGCAGTGTCCTGTCCTCGGGGGAGACCCAGTACTTC. Translation: CSVLSSGETQYF.

This clonotype was counted at least ten times. This chain joins TRBV6-6 and TRBJ2-7, with TRBD2 as a possible D gene (6 bases). Germline values: CDR1 MNHNY, CDR2 SVGAGI (reference sequence). Trimming removed 6 bases at V and 0 bases at J, with 15 bases between. This CDR3 comprises 15 residues. CDR3 sequence reads: CASSIDGTSSYEQYF. Here the CDR3 DNA reads TGTGCCAGCAGCATCGACGGGACTTCCTCCTACGAGCAGTACTTC.